A selection of T cell receptor beta chains follows, all from one sample in a study of blood T cells in healthy people across ages. MiXCR, applied by TCRdb to the 5' RACE reads, yields one record per CDR3 protein. Found here are about 800,000 distinct CDR3 sequences, 20% to 25% of them singletons; the top ten hold approximately 3.7%. The same specimen was also included in a second study, on T cells of mothers and their children.

The sample comprised blood. Source of these receptors: a boy aged 5-17 years in good health. CDR3s include the opening cysteine and the closing phenylalanine or tryptophan. D genes are given only for firm matches. A row's size may be missing; if present it is once, few, many or a size class.

j_call v_call clone_size d_call cdr3_aa cdr3_nt
TRBJ2-7 TRBV12-3/TRBV12-4 few TRBD2 CASSFRSSGKGEQYF TGTGCCAGCAGTTTTAGGAGTAGCGGGAAAGGCGAGCAGTACTTC
TRBJ2-3 TRBV29-1 once . CSVKQATDTQYF TGCAGCGTAAAGCAGGCCACAGATACGCAGTATTTT
TRBJ2-2 TRBV6-5 many TRBD1 CASSYDRGPTGELFF TGTGCCAGCAGTTACGACAGGGGGCCCACCGGGGAGCTGTTTTTT
TRBJ2-5 TRBV15 few TRBD2 CATSRDRRSGGYQETQYF TGTGCCACCAGCAGAGATCGCCGTAGCGGGGGATACCAAGAGACCCAGTACTTC
TRBJ2-7 TRBV20-1 . TRBD2 CSARTSSGLATYEQYF TGCAGTGCTAGAACATCCTCGGGACTAGCGACCTACGAGCAGTACTTC
TRBJ2-1 TRBV24-1 few TRBD2 CATSDWASGINEQFF TGTGCCACCAGTGATTGGGCTAGCGGGATCAATGAGCAGTTCTTC
TRBJ1-4 TRBV29-1 once . CSVISTNEKLFF TGCAGCGTTATTTCAACTAATGAAAAACTGTTTTTT
TRBJ2-7 TRBV7-9 . TRBD2 CASSLLLAGAAPYEQYF TGTGCCAGCAGCTTATTACTAGCGGGAGCGGCGCCTTACGAGCAGTACTTC
TRBJ2-7 TRBV7-9 . TRBD1 CASSSQGSPYEQYF TGTGCCAGCAGCTCACAGGGGTCGCCCTACGAGCAGTACTTC
TRBJ2-7 TRBV2 . . CASSSSGVQYEQYF TGTGCCAGCAGTTCATCGGGGGTTCAGTACGAGCAGTACTTC
TRBJ2-7 TRBV12-3/TRBV12-4 . . CASSSPTSSEQYF TGTGCCAGCAGTTCGCCCACTAGCTCCGAGCAGTACTTC
TRBJ2-5 TRBV7-6 few TRBD2 CASSLEWTSETQYF TGTGCCAGCAGCTTAGAGTGGACTAGCGAGACCCAGTACTTC
TRBJ2-5 TRBV28 . . CASSFSLGYSEETQYF TGTGCCAGCAGTTTTAGTTTGGGCTACTCGGAAGAGACCCAGTACTTC
TRBJ2-7 TRBV7-3 few . CASSLGTGRGVQYF TGTGCCAGCAGCTTAGGCACGGGACGGGGTGTGCAGTACTTC
TRBJ2-7 TRBV29-1 . TRBD1 CSVAGGLSYEQYF TGCAGCGTCGCAGGGGGCCTCTCCTACGAGCAGTACTTC
TRBJ2-2 TRBV7-9 many . CASSSTTGRNTGELFF TGTGCCAGCAGCTCGACCACCGGCAGAAACACCGGGGAGCTGTTTTTT
TRBJ2-6 TRBV28 few . CASSFDSQPGANVLTF TGCGCCAGCAGTTTTGACAGCCAACCTGGGGCCAACGTCCTGACTTTC
TRBJ2-4 TRBV15 . . CATNLLGRKNIQYF TGTGCCACCAACTTACTTGGACGCAAAAACATTCAGTACTTC
TRBJ1-1 TRBV2 . . CASSEIQGRNTEAFF TGTGCCAGCAGTGAAATTCAGGGGCGCAACACTGAAGCTTTCTTT
TRBJ2-5 TRBV21-1 few . CASSNRLTSFQETQYF TGTGCCAGCAGCAACCGACTTACTTCCTTCCAAGAGACCCAGTACTTC
TRBJ2-7 TRBV29-1 . TRBD2 CSASGGYSYEQYF TGCAGCGCCAGCGGGGGTTACTCCTACGAGCAGTACTTC
TRBJ1-4 TRBV4-3 . TRBD1 CASSRTGLTNEKLFF TGCGCCAGCAGCCGGACAGGGTTGACTAATGAAAAACTGTTTTTT
TRBJ2-2 TRBV4-1 . . CASSVKSSGQNTGELFF TGCGCCAGCAGCGTGAAGTCCAGCGGGCAGAACACCGGGGAGCTGTTTTTT
TRBJ2-5 TRBV2 few TRBD2 CASSPRLAGYQETQYF TGTGCCAGCAGTCCCAGGCTAGCGGGGTACCAAGAGACCCAGTACTTC
TRBJ2-5 TRBV7-2 . TRBD1 CASSQDSGGAKTQYF TGTGCCAGCAGCCAAGACTCAGGGGGCGCGAAGACCCAGTACTTC
TRBJ2-1 TRBV28 . . CASSFRVDNEQFF TGTGCCAGCAGTTTCAGGGTGGACAATGAGCAGTTCTTC
TRBJ2-5 TRBV4-3 few TRBD2 CASSQVGLGLAGGQETQYF TGCGCCAGCAGCCAAGTAGGGTTGGGGCTAGCGGGGGGCCAAGAGACCCAGTACTTC
TRBJ2-5 TRBV28 . . CASSTTGQEAQYF TGTGCCAGCAGTACGACGGGTCAGGAAGCCCAGTACTTC
TRBJ2-5 TRBV12-3/TRBV12-4 few . CASRPGGRAETQYF TGTGCCAGCAGACCCGGGGGGCGGGCAGAGACCCAGTACTTC
TRBJ1-2 TRBV28 few TRBD1 CASSFPTGGIGYTF TGTGCCAGCAGTTTCCCGACAGGGGGAATTGGCTACACCTTC